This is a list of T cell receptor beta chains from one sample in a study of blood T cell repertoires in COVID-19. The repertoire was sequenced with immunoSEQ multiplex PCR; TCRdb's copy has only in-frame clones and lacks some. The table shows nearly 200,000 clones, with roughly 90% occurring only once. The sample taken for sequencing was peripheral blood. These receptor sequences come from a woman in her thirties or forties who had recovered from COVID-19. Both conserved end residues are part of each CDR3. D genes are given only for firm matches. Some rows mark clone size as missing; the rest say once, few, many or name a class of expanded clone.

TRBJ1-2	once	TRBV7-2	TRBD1	CASSVTGRYGYTF	TGTGCCAGCAGCGTGACAGGGCGCTATGGCTACACCTTC
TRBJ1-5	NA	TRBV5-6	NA	CASSDGVQPQHF	TGTGCCAGCAGCGACGGAGTTCAGCCCCAGCATTTT
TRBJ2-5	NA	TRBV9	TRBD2	CASSVGTSGKYQETQYF	TGTGCCAGCAGCGTAGGGACTAGCGGGAAGTACCAAGAGACCCAGTACTTC
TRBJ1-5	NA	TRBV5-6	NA	CASSLLGGADQPQHF	TGTGCCAGCAGCTTGTTAGGGGGGGCGGATCAGCCCCAGCATTTT
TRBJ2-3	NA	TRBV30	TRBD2	CAWRLLASPIDTQYF	TGTGCCTGGAGGTTACTAGCGTCTCCGATAGATACGCAGTATTTT
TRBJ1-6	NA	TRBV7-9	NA	CASSLVDSGRENSPLHF	TGTGCCAGCAGCTTAGTCGACTCGGGACGGGAGAATTCACCCCTCCACTTT
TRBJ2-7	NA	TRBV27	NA	CASSPTQGWGEQYF	TGTGCCAGCAGTCCCACCCAGGGATGGGGCGAGCAGTACTTC
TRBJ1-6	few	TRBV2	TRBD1	CASGPDRDGSPLHF	TGTGCCAGCGGACCGGACAGGGATGGTTCACCCCTCCACTTT
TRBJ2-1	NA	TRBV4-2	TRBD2	CASSQDSGGHFSEQFF	TGTGCCAGCAGCCAAGATTCGGGAGGGCATTTCTCTGAGCAGTTCTTC
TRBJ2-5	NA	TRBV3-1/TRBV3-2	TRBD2	CASSQVAGGQETQYF	TGTGCCAGCAGCCAAGTAGCGGGGGGACAAGAGACCCAGTACTTC
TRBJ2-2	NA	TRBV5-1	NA	CASSSGGASAGELFF	TGCGCCAGCAGCTCGGGGGGCGCTAGCGCCGGGGAGCTGTTTTTT
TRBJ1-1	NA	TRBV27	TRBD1	CASSLATGASNTEAFF	TGTGCCAGCAGTTTGGCGACAGGGGCTTCGAACACTGAAGCTTTCTTT
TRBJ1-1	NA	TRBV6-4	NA	CASSDLWTVNTEAFF	TGTGCCAGCAGTGATTTGTGGACAGTGAACACTGAAGCTTTCTTT
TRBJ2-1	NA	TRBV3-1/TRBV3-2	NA	CASSQGFSPERNYNEQFF	TGTGCCAGCAGCCAAGGCTTCTCGCCTGAGCGGAACTACAATGAGCAGTTCTTC
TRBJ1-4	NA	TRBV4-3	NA	CASSQDLLRIATNEKLFF	TGCGCCAGCAGCCAAGATCTTCTCAGGATTGCAACTAATGAAAAACTGTTTTTT
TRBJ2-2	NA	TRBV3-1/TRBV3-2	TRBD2	CASSQGPLAGGNGELFF	TGTGCCAGCAGCCAAGGACCACTAGCGGGAGGGAACGGGGAGCTGTTTTTT
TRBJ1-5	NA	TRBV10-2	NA	CASSTGHPYQPQHF	TGCGCCAGCAGTACGGGACACCCGTATCAGCCCCAGCATTTT
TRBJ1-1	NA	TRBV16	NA	CASSQSTASGTEAFF	TGTGCCAGCAGCCAATCCACAGCTTCCGGCACTGAAGCTTTCTTT
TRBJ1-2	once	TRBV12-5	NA	CASGLGRTDYGYTF	TGTGCTAGTGGTTTGGGTAGGACAGACTATGGCTACACCTTC
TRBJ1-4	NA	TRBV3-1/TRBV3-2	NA	CASTLTTATNEKLFF	TGTGCCAGCACCCTGACGACAGCAACTAATGAAAAACTGTTTTTT
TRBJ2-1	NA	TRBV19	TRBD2	CASSREPTLAGEQFF	TGTGCCAGTAGCCGGGAGCCCACCTTAGCGGGTGAGCAGTTCTTC
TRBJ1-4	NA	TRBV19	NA	CASTTGAAGNEKLFF	TGTGCCAGTACGACAGGCGCGGCGGGTAATGAAAAACTGTTTTTT
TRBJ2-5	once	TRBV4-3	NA	CASSQNRGGSETQYF	TGCGCCAGCAGCCAAAACCGGGGAGGATCAGAGACCCAGTACTTC
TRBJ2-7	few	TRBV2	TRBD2	CASRLGLADLYEQYF	TGTGCCAGCAGGTTGGGACTAGCGGACCTCTACGAGCAGTACTTC
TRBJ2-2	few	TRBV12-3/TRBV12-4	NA	CASSQQATGELFF	TGTGCCAGCAGTCAACAGGCCACCGGGGAGCTGTTTTTT
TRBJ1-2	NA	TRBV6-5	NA	CASSRREGDGYTF	TGTGCCAGCAGTCGACGTGAAGGAGATGGCTACACCTTC
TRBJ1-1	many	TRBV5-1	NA	CASSQNLGLNTEAFF	TGCGCCAGCAGCCAAAACTTAGGACTTAACACTGAAGCTTTCTTT
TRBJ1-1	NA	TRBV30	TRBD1	CAWVRQGGITEAFF	TGTGCCTGGGTTAGACAGGGTGGGATCACTGAAGCTTTCTTT
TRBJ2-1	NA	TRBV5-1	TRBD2	CASSLEGRGSMNEQFF	TGCGCCAGCAGCTTGGAGGGCCGCGGGAGTATGAATGAGCAGTTCTTC
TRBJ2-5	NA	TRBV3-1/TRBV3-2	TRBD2	CASSGAGVETQYF	TGTGCCAGCAGCGGAGCGGGAGTAGAGACCCAGTACTTC
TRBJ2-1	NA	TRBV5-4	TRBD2	CASSFRPLAGYNEQFF	TGTGCCAGCAGCTTTCGTCCGCTAGCGGGCTACAATGAGCAGTTCTTC
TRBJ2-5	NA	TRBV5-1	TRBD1	CASSQGQGRGIQETQYF	TGCGCCAGCAGCCAGGGACAGGGGCGAGGGATCCAAGAGACCCAGTACTTC
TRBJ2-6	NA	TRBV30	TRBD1	CAWSANTGTGDSGANVLTF	TGTGCCTGGAGTGCCAATACCGGGACAGGAGACTCTGGGGCCAACGTCCTGACTTTC
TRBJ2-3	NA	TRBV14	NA	CASSQTVVYDTQYF	TGTGCCAGCAGCCAAACGGTAGTCTACGATACGCAGTATTTT
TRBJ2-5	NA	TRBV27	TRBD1	CASSSPGGQETQYF	TGTGCCAGCAGTTCACCAGGGGGCCAAGAGACCCAGTACTTC
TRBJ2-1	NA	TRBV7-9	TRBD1	CASSPGTGGFWDNEQFF	TGTGCCAGCAGCCCCGGTACAGGGGGCTTCTGGGACAATGAGCAGTTCTTC
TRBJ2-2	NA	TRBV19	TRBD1	CASSPGGKITNTGELFF	TGTGCCAGTAGTCCAGGGGGAAAGATTACGAACACCGGGGAGCTGTTTTTT
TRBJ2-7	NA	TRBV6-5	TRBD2	CASSKREGPYEQYF	TGTGCCAGCAGTAAGCGGGAGGGCCCCTACGAGCAGTACTTC
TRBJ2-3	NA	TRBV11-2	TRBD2	CASSPGTSGGEYF	TGTGCCAGCAGCCCGGGGACTAGCGGAGGGGAGTATTTT
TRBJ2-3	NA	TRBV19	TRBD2	CASRKSPPLAGGDTQYF	TGTGCCAGTAGAAAATCCCCCCCACTAGCGGGAGGAGATACGCAGTATTTT
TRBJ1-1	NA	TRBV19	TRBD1	CASRTDRADYTEAFF	TGTGCCAGTAGGACAGACAGGGCCGACTACACTGAAGCTTTCTTT
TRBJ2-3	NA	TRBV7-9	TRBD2	CASSPGTNVDTQYF	TGTGCCAGCAGTCCCGGGACTAATGTAGATACGCAGTATTTT
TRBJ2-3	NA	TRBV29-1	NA	CSGGLLSTDTQYF	TGCAGCGGGGGACTGCTTAGCACAGATACGCAGTATTTT
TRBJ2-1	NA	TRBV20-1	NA	CSARQVYEQFF	TGCAGTGCTAGACAGGTCTACGAGCAGTTCTTC
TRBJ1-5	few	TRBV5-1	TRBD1	CASSKTGQGNQPQHF	TGCGCCAGCAGTAAAACTGGACAGGGAAATCAGCCCCAGCATTTT
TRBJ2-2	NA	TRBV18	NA	CASSQRTNQLNTGELFF	TGTGCCAGCTCCCAGAGGACTAACCAATTGAACACCGGGGAGCTGTTTTTT
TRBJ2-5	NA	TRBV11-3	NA	CASSQGPIMGVETQYF	TGTGCCAGCAGCCAAGGGCCGATAATGGGAGTAGAGACCCAGTACTTC
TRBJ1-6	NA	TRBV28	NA	CASSLSVQLRTVNSPLHF	TGTGCCAGCAGTTTGAGCGTGCAACTACGGACAGTTAATTCACCCCTCCACTTT
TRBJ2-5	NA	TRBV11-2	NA	CASSLDPGETQYF	TGTGCCAGCAGCTTAGATCCAGGGGAGACCCAGTACTTC
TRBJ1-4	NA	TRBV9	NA	CASSLPGEKLFF	TGTGCCAGCAGCCTCCCAGGTGAAAAACTGTTTTTT
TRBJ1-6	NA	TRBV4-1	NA	CASSQEADSWDNSPLHF	TGCGCCAGCAGCCAAGAAGCGGACAGTTGGGATAATTCACCCCTCCACTTT
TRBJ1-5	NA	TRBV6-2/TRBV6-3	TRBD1	CASSYQDRGHQPQHF	TGTGCCAGCAGTTACCAGGACAGGGGCCATCAGCCCCAGCATTTT
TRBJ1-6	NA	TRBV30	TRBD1	CAWRLDRGGSPLHF	TGTGCCTGGAGACTTGACAGGGGTGGTTCACCCCTCCACTTT
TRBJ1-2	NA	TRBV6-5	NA	CASSYSSLLGYTF	TGTGCCAGCAGTTACTCATCCCTTTTGGGCTACACCTTC
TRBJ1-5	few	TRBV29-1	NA	CSVMDEGQPQHF	TGCAGCGTTATGGACGAGGGTCAGCCCCAGCATTTT
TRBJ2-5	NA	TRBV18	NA	CASSPGSAVETQYF	TGTGCCAGCTCCCCGGGATCAGCGGTAGAGACCCAGTACTTC
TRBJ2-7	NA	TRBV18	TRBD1	CASSGTGSYEQYF	TGTGCCAGCTCAGGGACAGGGTCCTACGAGCAGTACTTC
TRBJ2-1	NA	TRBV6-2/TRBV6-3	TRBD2	CASSYSPASGIYNEQFF	TGTGCCAGCAGTTACTCCCCCGCTAGCGGGATCTACAATGAGCAGTTCTTC
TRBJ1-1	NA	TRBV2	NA	CASSDLGVLNTEAFF	TGTGCCAGCAGTGATCTTGGAGTTCTGAACACTGAAGCTTTCTTT
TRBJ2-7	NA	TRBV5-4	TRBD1	CASGTRTGATYEQYF	TGTGCCAGCGGAACCCGTACAGGGGCAACCTACGAGCAGTACTTC